This T cell receptor beta chain was sequenced during a study of cytomegalovirus exposure and HLA in healthy donors. Study overall: Samples from HLA-typed donors yielded about 80 million unique TCRs in an early data release. Findings of the study overall: Data from an earlier analysis indicated that most TCR beta V segments were productive either about 90% or about 30% of the time. While the bulk of TCR sequences proved rare, some public TCRs turned up in many donors.

Germline V lookup: CDR1 SNHLY, CDR2 FYNNEI. Germline trimming cut 6 bases from V and 2 bases from J; bases unmatched to any gene: 1. The CDR3 loop spans 14 amino acids. PCR primers comprised 60 Vbeta and 13 Jbeta primers. The table came from immunoSEQ multiplex PCR; TCRdb's copy has only in-frame clones and leaves some out. Counted here are over 150,000 clones, around four fifths occurring once; the ten biggest clones make up 13%. This clone has just one count. Its target is not known. This CDR3 is also generated by other DNA sequences in the sample. Material: PBMCs. The receptor comes from a woman in her forties or fifties in good health and CMV-seropositive. The rearrangement uses TRBV2 and TRBJ1-5, with 10 bases lining up with TRBD1. The CDR3 region is CASSGTGGNQPQHF. As DNA, the CDR3 is TGTGCCAGCAGCGGGACAGGGGGCAATCAGCCCCAGCATTTT. The full variable domain, rest sourced from reference TRBV2 and TRBJ1-5, is EPEVTQTPSHQVTQMGQEVILRCVPISNHLYFYWYRQILGQKVEFLVSFYNNEISEKSEIFDDQFSVERPDGSNFTLKIRSTKLEDSAMYFCASSGTGGNQPQHFGDGTRLSIL.